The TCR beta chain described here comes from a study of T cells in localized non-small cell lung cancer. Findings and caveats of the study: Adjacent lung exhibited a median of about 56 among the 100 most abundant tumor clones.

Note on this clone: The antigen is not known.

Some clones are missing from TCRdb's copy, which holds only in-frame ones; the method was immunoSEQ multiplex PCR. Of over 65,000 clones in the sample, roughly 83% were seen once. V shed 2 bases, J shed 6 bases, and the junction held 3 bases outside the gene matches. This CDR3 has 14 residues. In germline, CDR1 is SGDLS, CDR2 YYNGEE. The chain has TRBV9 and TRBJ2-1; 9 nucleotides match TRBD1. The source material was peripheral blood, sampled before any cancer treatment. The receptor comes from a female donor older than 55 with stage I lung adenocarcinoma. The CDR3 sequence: CASSVGQGINEQFF. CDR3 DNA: TGTGCCAGCAGCGTGGGACAGGGTATCAATGAGCAGTTCTTC.